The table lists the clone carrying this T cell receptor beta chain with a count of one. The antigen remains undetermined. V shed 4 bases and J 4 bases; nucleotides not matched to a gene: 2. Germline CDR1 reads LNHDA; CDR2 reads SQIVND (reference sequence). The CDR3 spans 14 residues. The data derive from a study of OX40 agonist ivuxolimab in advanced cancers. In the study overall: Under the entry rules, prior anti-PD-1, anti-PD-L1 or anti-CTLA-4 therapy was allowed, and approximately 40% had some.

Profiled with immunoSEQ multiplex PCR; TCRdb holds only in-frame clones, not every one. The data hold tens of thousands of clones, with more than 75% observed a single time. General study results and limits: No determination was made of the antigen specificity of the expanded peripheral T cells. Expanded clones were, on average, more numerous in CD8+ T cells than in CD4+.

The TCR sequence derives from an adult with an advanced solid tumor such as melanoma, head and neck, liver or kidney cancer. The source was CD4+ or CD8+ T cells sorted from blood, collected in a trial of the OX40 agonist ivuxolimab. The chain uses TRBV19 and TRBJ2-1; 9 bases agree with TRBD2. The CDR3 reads CASSRSGGYNEQFF. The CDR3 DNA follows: TGTGCCAGTAGTAGGAGCGGGGGGTACAATGAGCAGTTCTTC. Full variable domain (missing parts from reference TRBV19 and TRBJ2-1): DGGITQSPKYLFRKEGQNVTLSCEQNLNHDAMYWYRQDPGQGLRLIYYSQIVNDFQKGDIAEGYSVSREKKESFPLTVTSAQKNPTAFYLCASSRSGGYNEQFFGPGTRLTVL.